One and the same sample provided the 8 T cell receptor beta chains below, sequenced in a study of shared clonotypes between healthy human individuals. Profiled with immunoSEQ multiplex PCR; TCRdb holds only in-frame clones, not every one. The sample includes roughly 1.4 million clones, 98% seen only once; the top ten take 0.3% to 0.45%. Source material: naive CD4+ T cells sorted from blood. Indicated subset: CD45RA+ positively selected. The receptors come from a man aged 25 to 45 in good health.

V and J are TRBV6-4 and TRBJ2-3; 8 bases map to TRBD2. CDR1 is MRHNA, CDR2 SNTAGT, per germline. V trimming: 5 bases; J trimming: 2 bases; junction bases outside the gene matches: 9. The CDR3 covers 16 residues. CDR3 residues: CASSITSGRPTDTQYF. The CDR3 coding sequence is TGTGCCAGCAGTATAACTAGCGGAAGACCCACAGATACGCAGTATTTT.

The chain uses TRBV27 and TRBJ2-6, with 10 bases matching TRBD1. After removal of 5 bases from V and 0 bases from J, the junction contained 7 bases not matched to a gene. The CDR3 covers 18 residues. CDR1 is MNHEY and CDR2 is SMNVEV in the germline V gene (reference sequence). The CDR3 region has the DNA TGTGCCAGCAGTCCGGGACAGGGGTCCCCCTCTGGGGCCAACGTCCTGACTTTC. Its protein is CASSPGQGSPSGANVLTF.

The chain couples TRBV7-2 to TRBJ1-3; 8 positions match TRBD1. V lost 0 bases, J lost 0 bases, and 7 bases stayed unmatched. Germline lookup yields CDR1 SGHTA and CDR2 FQGNSA. This CDR3 is 18 amino acids long. The CDR3 spells CASSLAVQGAASGNTIYF. The CDR3 coding sequence is TGTGCCAGCAGCTTAGCGGTCCAGGGGGCCGCCTCTGGAAACACCATATATTTT.

CDR3 region: CASSRLAANTGELFF. The DNA for the CDR3 is TGTGCCAGCAGCCGACTAGCGGCTAACACCGGGGAGCTGTTTTTT. The chain uses TRBV5-6 and TRBJ2-2; TRBD2 matches 9 bases. The CDR3 spans 15 residues. Unmatched junction bases numbered 3, after V lost 4 bases and J lost 2 bases. Germline V lookup: CDR1 SGHDT, CDR2 YYEEEE.

V is TRBV27 and J is TRBJ2-1; 10 bases are shared with TRBD2. The CDR3 spans 15 residues. With 3 bases clipped from V and 6 bases from J, the junction kept 5 bases outside the gene matches. From germline, CDR1 is MNHEY and CDR2 SMNVEV (reference sequence). The CDR3 coding sequence is TGTGCCAGCAGTTTGGTGGTAGCGGGAGGCAATGAGCAGTTCTTC. Amino acid sequence: CASSLVVAGGNEQFF.

This rearrangement joins TRBV20-1 to TRBJ2-3, with no clear D. Trimming left V 6 bases short and J 4 bases short, with 8 bases between. CDR3 size: 11 residues. CDR1 is DFQATT and CDR2 is SNEGSKA in the germline V gene (reference sequence). The CDR3 sequence is CSAGIPDTQYF. CDR3 sequence (DNA): TGCAGTGCAGGAATCCCAGATACGCAGTATTTT.

This clone was seen just once. This rearrangement joins TRBV15 to TRBJ1-1, with D perhaps matching TRBD1 (6 bases). V lost 0 bases and J lost 3, with 14 bases in between. Germline values: CDR1 LNHNV, CDR2 YYDKDF (reference sequence). The CDR3 contains 16 residues. The CDR3 region has the DNA TGTGCCACCAGCAGAGAGGGGGCATGGGTCTACACTGAAGCTTTCTTT. Its protein product is CATSREGAWVYTEAFF.

This chain uses TRBV14 with TRBJ2-2; no definite D call. The V gene's germline CDR1 is SGHDN and CDR2 FVKESK. The CDR3 length is 15 residues. V lost 0 bases, J lost 4 bases, and 9 bases lay in between. This CDR3 is CASSQEVIPTGELFF. Here the CDR3 DNA reads TGTGCCAGCAGCCAAGAAGTTATTCCCACCGGGGAGCTGTTTTTT.